The clone carrying this TCR beta chain occurred once. This entry comes from a study of blood T cell repertoires in COVID-19. Across the study: Collection of acute and convalescent COVID-19 samples took place in the United States, Italy and Spain. T cells, B-cell-depleted T cells, or PBMCs supplied cDNA or gDNA.

Authors' methods: From reference gene primer amplification, estimates of nucleated cell counts were derived. Generated by immunoSEQ multiplex PCR, the TCRdb table keeps only in-frame clones and is missing some. V, J and clone size were drawn from that table, and D and trimming were deduced from the DNA. Of 110,000 or so clones listed, about nine tenths were seen once; the top ten hold under 2.5%. CDR3 length equals 15 residues. With 5 bases removed from V and 0 bases from J, the gap between germline ends came to 12 bases. Germline V gene data show CDR1 as MNHEY and CDR2 as SVGAGI. Sequences were obtained from peripheral blood. The TCR comes from a human donor in a cohort sampled during active COVID-19. This chain joins TRBV6-5 and TRBJ2-3; possible D gene TRBD1, 6 bases. CDR3 DNA sequence: TGTGCCAGCAGTCAGGGGACAACTAGCACAGATACGCAGTATTTT. Protein sequence: CASSQGTTSTDTQYF.